Presented here are 16 T cell receptor beta chains from one specimen sequenced in a study of blood T cell repertoires in COVID-19. Data came from immunoSEQ multiplex PCR; TCRdb stores just in-frame clones and leaves some out. This repertoire shows 50,000 to 70,000 clones, around 90% found once; its top ten account for over 8%. What was sequenced was peripheral blood. All receptors come from a woman older than 75 with active COVID-19.

The chain links TRBV7-9 to TRBJ1-1, with 8 bases identical to TRBD1. Germline V gives CDR1 SEHNR, CDR2 FQNEAQ (reference sequence). Trimming took 11 bases from V and 0 from J; bases not matched to a gene: 5. CDR3 size: 13 residues. The CDR3 region is CAGRTGMNTEAFF. In nucleotides, the CDR3 is TGTGCCGGAAGGACAGGGATGAACACTGAAGCTTTCTTT.

The chain joins TRBV7-9 to TRBJ1-4, with TRBD1 identical over 8 bases. Germline V CDR1 and CDR2: SEHNR, FQNEAQ (reference sequence). This CDR3 contains 14 residues. V lost 1 base to trimming and J lost 8 bases; unmatched junction nucleotides: 3. The CDR3 is CASSLGTGKEKLFF. The CDR3 DNA reads TGTGCCAGCAGCTTAGGGACAGGGAAGGAAAAACTGTTTTTT.

A single count supports this clone. J is TRBJ2-7 and V is TRBV27; TRBD2 aligns across 16 bases. This CDR3 spans 19 amino acids. The V and J ends lost 4 bases and 6 bases, in that order; junction bases with no gene match: 15. Per the germline V gene, CDR1 is MNHEY and CDR2 is SMNVEV (reference sequence). The CDR3 protein is CASSSHGTSGRAQAFEQYF. Written as DNA, the CDR3 is TGTGCCAGCAGTTCCCACGGGACTAGCGGGAGGGCCCAGGCTTTCGAGCAGTACTTC.

The V call is TRBV28, the J call TRBJ2-2; D is possibly TRBD2 (5 bases). The CDR3 runs to 16 residues. Germline V CDR1 and CDR2: MDHEN, SYDVKM. V was pared by 5 bases and J by 3 bases, with 16 bases between. The CDR3 loop reads CASSLAYSGYTGELFF. CDR3 nucleotide sequence: TGTGCCAGCAGTCTGGCTTATTCGGGGTACACCGGGGAGCTGTTTTTT.

CDR3 protein: CAISGLAGGPGNEQFF. In nucleotides, the CDR3 is TGTGCCATCAGTGGTCTAGCGGGAGGGCCGGGGAATGAGCAGTTCTTC. The rearrangement uses TRBV10-3 and TRBJ2-1; 12 nucleotides match TRBD2. Looked up from germline, CDR1 is ENHRY and CDR2 is SYGVKD. The CDR3 has 16 amino acids. The trim removed 4 bases at V and 7 bases at J, leaving 8 bases unmatched.

The V gene is TRBV4-2, the J gene TRBJ2-7; a possible D gene is TRBD1 (6 bases). Germline CDR1 is LGHNA and CDR2 is YNFKEQ. Trimming removed 1 base from V and 0 bases from J, with 13 bases in between. The CDR3 has 16 amino acids. CDR3: CASSQVTNRVSYEQYF. The CDR3 DNA is TGTGCCAGCAGCCAAGTAACGAACAGGGTCTCCTACGAGCAGTACTTC.

The rearrangement uses TRBV5-1 and TRBJ2-3; 9 bases line up with TRBD2. J was trimmed by 0 bases and V by 4 bases; bases with no gene match: 6. This CDR3 is built from 16 residues. Germline loops: CDR1 SGHRS, CDR2 YFSETQ. The CDR3: CASSLSGGPSTDTQYF. The CDR3 DNA reads TGCGCCAGCAGCCTTAGCGGGGGACCTAGCACAGATACGCAGTATTTT.

The chain combines TRBV5-6 with TRBJ1-2, with a tentative D call TRBD1 (5 bases). Germline V gene sequence: CDR1 SGHDT, CDR2 YYEEEE. Trimming removed 5 bases from V and 1 base from J, with 12 bases in between. There are 14 residues in the CDR3. This chain's CDR3 is CASRQTASNYGYTF. The CDR3 coding sequence is TGTGCCAGCAGGCAGACAGCCAGTAACTATGGCTACACCTTC.

The chain employs TRBV24-1 and TRBJ2-3; 7 positions agree with TRBD2. This CDR3 region has 16 residues. Germline-derived CDR1 and CDR2 are KGHDR and SFDVKD. J gave up 0 bases and V 0 bases, and 2 bases lay outside the gene matches. The CDR3 region has the DNA TGTGCCACCAGTGATTTGGGCGGGAGCAGCACAGATACGCAGTATTTT. This codes for CATSDLGGSSTDTQYF.

The chain joins TRBV28 to TRBJ2-5; D is perhaps TRBD2 (6 bases). This CDR3 has 14 residues. CDR1 is MDHEN, CDR2 SYDVKM, per germline. V gave up 6 bases and J gave up 5 bases, with 16 bases separating them. CDR3 region: CASSLRDLAETQYF. DNA for the CDR3: TGTGCCAGCAGCCTCCGGGACTTGGCGGAGACCCAGTACTTC.

J is TRBJ1-6 and V is TRBV5-6; D may be TRBD1 (5 bases). The CDR3 consists of 15 residues. V was shortened by 0 bases and J by 10 bases, with 14 bases between the two germline ends. Germline CDR1 and CDR2: SGHDT and YYEEEE. CDR3 region: CASSLGSGLGSPLHF. The CDR3 region has the DNA TGTGCCAGCAGCTTGGGGTCAGGGCTCGGCTCACCCCTCCACTTT.

The rearrangement links TRBV2 to TRBJ2-2; weak D call: TRBD2 (6 bases). Between the trimmed V and J ends, which lost 3 bases and 1 base, there was a span of 12 bases. Germline assignment: CDR1 SNHLY and CDR2 FYNNEI. The CDR3 has 16 residues. This CDR3 reads CASSEDGGLNTGELFF. DNA of the CDR3: TGTGCCAGCAGTGAGGACGGGGGATTGAACACCGGGGAGCTGTTTTTT.

The chain uses TRBV2 and TRBJ1-4; no clear D. The germline V gene encodes CDR1 SNHLY and CDR2 FYNNEI. V lost 7 bases and J 8 bases, leaving 14 bases between the germline ends. The CDR3 loop spans 13 amino acids. CDR3: CASTETRGEKLFF. CDR3 bases: TGTGCCAGCACAGAGACACGTGGGGAAAAACTGTTTTTT.

V and J are TRBV5-6 and TRBJ2-3; 9 bases align to TRBD2. The germline V gene has CDR1 SGHDT and CDR2 YYEEEE. The J segment lost 0 bases and the V segment lost 0 bases, leaving 8 bases of the junction unmatched. The CDR3 has 18 residues. The CDR3 protein is CASSLGLAGNPSTDTQYF. CDR3 nucleotides: TGTGCCAGCAGCTTGGGGCTAGCGGGGAATCCTAGCACAGATACGCAGTATTTT. The full variable domain, with the rest looked up from reference TRBV5-6 and TRBJ2-3, is DAGVTQSPTHLIKTRGQQVTLRCSPKSGHDTVSWYQQALGQGPQFIFQYYEEEERQRGNFPDRFSGHQFPNYSSELNVNALLLGDSALYLCASSLGLAGNPSTDTQYFGPGTRLTVL.

There are a few counts of this clone. The chain has TRBV3-1 (or the pseudogene TRBV3-2) and TRBJ2-7, with 8 positions matching TRBD1. The J segment lost 3 bases and the V segment lost 4 bases, leaving 8 bases of the junction unmatched. Germline loops: CDR1 LGHDT, CDR2 YNNKEL (reference sequence). The CDR3 loop spans 15 amino acids. CDR3 protein: CASSRPGQAIYEQYF. CDR3 DNA: TGTGCCAGCAGCCGACCGGGACAGGCGATCTACGAGCAGTACTTC.

The V and J genes are TRBV7-2 and TRBJ1-6; no definite D call. Trimming took 1 base from V and 9 from J, leaving 10 bases between them. Germline V gene lookup returns CDR1 SGHTA and CDR2 FQGNSA. The CDR3 is 14 amino acids. The CDR3 region has the DNA TGTGCCAGCAGCTTAGGAACACCTGGTTCACCCCTCCACTTT. It specifies CASSLGTPGSPLHF. Full variable domain (remainder filled in from reference TRBV7-2 and TRBJ1-6): GAGVSQSPSNKVTEKGKDVELRCDPISGHTALYWYRQSLGQGLEFLIYFQGNSAPDKSGLPSDRFSAERTGGSVSTLTIQRTQQEDSAVYLCASSLGTPGSPLHFGNGTRLTVT.